A selection of T cell receptor beta chains follows, all from one sample in a study of CD8+ T cells in alopecia areata. Profiling relied on immunoSEQ multiplex PCR, and the TCRdb table lists in-frame clones only, not all of them. The data hold nearly 110,000 clones, with 65% to 85% observed a single time. The sequences come from CD8+ T cells sorted from blood, collected at week 24, from a patient treated with tofacitinib. Receptors were obtained from a human donor with alopecia areata. The CDR3 runs from the conserved cysteine through the conserved F or W. Each record gives: V gene, D gene, J gene, clone size, CDR3 protein, CDR3 DNA. The D gene is left open where the match is weak. For some rows the clone size is stated as once, few or many, or as a class when expanded; others skip it.

TRBV13,TRBD1,TRBJ1-3,-,CASSADRAYGNTIYF,TGTGCCAGCAGCGCCGACAGGGCCTATGGAAACACCATATATTTT
TRBV5-6,-,TRBJ1-2,-,CASSSADGFSKSLLDGYTF,TGTGCCAGCAGCTCCGCTGACGGATTTTCCAAATCGCTCCTCGATGGCTACACCTTC
TRBV5-4,-,TRBJ2-2,-,CASSLVGESDTGELFF,TGTGCCAGCAGCTTGGTGGGGGAGAGCGACACCGGGGAGCTGTTTTTT
TRBV7-9,TRBD1,TRBJ2-1,-,CASSPRDRGYNEQFF,TGTGCCAGCAGCCCCCGGGACAGGGGCTACAATGAGCAGTTCTTC
TRBV7-9,-,TRBJ1-1,-,CASSLAAGGTEAFF,TGTGCCAGCAGCTTAGCCGCCGGGGGCACGGAAGCTTTCTTT
TRBV2,-,TRBJ2-7,-,CASSERSLLSYEQYF,TGTGCCAGCAGTGAACGGAGCCTTCTCTCCTACGAGCAGTACTTC
TRBV23-1,-,TRBJ1-1,-,CASSPPGTEAFF,TGCGCCAGCAGTCCCCCGGGGACTGAAGCTTTCTTT
TRBV2,-,TRBJ2-7,-,CASSELTGDSYEQYF,TGTGCCAGCAGTGAACTGACAGGTGACTCCTACGAGCAGTACTTC
TRBV15,-,TRBJ2-1,-,CATSSFVPGQFF,TGTGCCACCAGCAGTTTTGTGCCAGGGCAGTTCTTC
TRBV4-2,-,TRBJ2-1,-,CASSQERVYNEQFF,TGTGCCAGCAGCCAAGAGCGCGTGTACAATGAGCAGTTCTTC
TRBV7-7,-,TRBJ2-7,-,CASSAGTGDEQYF,TGTGCTAGCAGCGCCGGGACGGGGGACGAGCAGTACTTC
TRBV30,-,TRBJ2-6,-,CAWSRGAGANVLTF,TGTGCCTGGAGTAGGGGGGCTGGGGCCAACGTCCTGACTTTC
TRBV11-3,-,TRBJ2-5,-,CASSLVLDPAGETQYF,TGTGCCAGCAGCTTAGTGCTAGACCCGGCGGGGGAGACCCAGTACTTC
TRBV27,TRBD1,TRBJ2-7,-,CASRGQTNYEQYF,TGTGCCAGCAGGGGACAGACAAACTACGAGCAGTACTTC
TRBV13,TRBD1,TRBJ2-7,-,CASSLNRQGGFHEQYF,TGTGCCAGCAGCCTCAACCGACAGGGTGGATTCCACGAGCAGTACTTC
TRBV4-1,TRBD1,TRBJ2-7,-,CASSLDRGQYEQYF,TGCGCCAGCAGCTTAGACAGGGGGCAGTACGAGCAGTACTTC
TRBV5-6,-,TRBJ2-7,-,CASSLQGYEQYF,TGTGCCAGCAGCCTGCAGGGATACGAGCAGTACTTC
TRBV19,-,TRBJ2-5,-,CASMVSGAHQETQYF,TGTGCCAGTATGGTGTCAGGAGCCCACCAAGAGACCCAGTACTTC
TRBV13,-,TRBJ1-1,-,CASSSPSGAYTEAFF,TGTGCCAGCAGCTCCCCATCGGGGGCGTACACTGAAGCTTTCTTT
TRBV7-8,TRBD1,TRBJ1-2,-,CASSSGQGGHGYTF,TGTGCCAGCAGTTCAGGACAGGGGGGACATGGCTACACCTTC
TRBV5-1,-,TRBJ2-7,-,CASSLPDSRYEQYF,TGCGCCAGCAGCTTGCCGGATAGCCGGTACGAGCAGTACTTC
TRBV6-5,TRBD1,TRBJ2-5,-,CASSVMGQQETQYF,TGTGCCAGCAGTGTGATGGGACAGCAAGAGACCCAGTACTTC
TRBV5-1,-,TRBJ2-1,-,CASSLGHRDEQFF,TGCGCCAGCAGCTTGGGACATCGGGATGAGCAGTTCTTC
TRBV5-5,-,TRBJ2-1,-,CASSLRYEQFF,TGTGCCAGCAGCCTACGATATGAGCAGTTCTTC
TRBV29-1,TRBD1,TRBJ2-7,-,CSVETTTGDIYEQYF,TGCAGCGTTGAAACTACAACAGGGGACATCTACGAGCAGTACTTC
TRBV7-7,TRBD1,TRBJ2-1,-,CASSRYPTGDNEQFF,TGTGCTAGCAGCCGATACCCCACAGGGGACAATGAGCAGTTCTTC
TRBV7-2,TRBD2,TRBJ2-2,-,CASSPRASGVYTGELFF,TGTGCCAGCAGCCCCCGCGCTAGCGGGGTATACACCGGGGAGCTGTTTTTT
TRBV19,-,TRBJ2-5,-,CASSPDLETQYF,TGTGCCAGTAGTCCCGACTTGGAGACCCAGTACTTC
TRBV29-1,-,TRBJ2-5,few,CSVHDSMGQYF,TGCAGCGTTCATGACTCTATGGGGCAGTACTTC
TRBV5-4,TRBD2,TRBJ2-1,-,CASSPSGSGVDEQFF,TGTGCCAGCAGCCCGTCTGGTAGCGGGGTGGATGAGCAGTTCTTC
TRBV7-2,-,TRBJ1-4,-,CASSLGGGINEELFF,TGTGCCAGCAGCTTGGGCGGGGGGATAAATGAAGAGCTGTTTTTT
TRBV6-1,-,TRBJ2-7,-,CASSPIGGNIYEQYF,TGTGCCAGCAGCCCCATTGGGGGGAATATCTACGAGCAGTACTTC
TRBV29-1,TRBD2,TRBJ2-3,-,CSVEEGLAGDTQYF,TGCAGCGTTGAAGAGGGACTAGCGGGAGATACGCAGTATTTT
TRBV4-1,-,TRBJ1-1,-,CASSHRDGLSEAFF,TGCGCCAGCAGCCATCGGGACGGCTTATCTGAAGCTTTCTTT
TRBV29-1,-,TRBJ1-2,-,CSVETGEGYGYTF,TGCAGCGTTGAAACGGGGGAGGGCTATGGCTACACCTTC
TRBV5-1,-,TRBJ2-7,-,CASSLVVIGDTISYEQYF,TGCGCCAGCAGCTTGGTGGTGATTGGGGACACCATCTCCTACGAGCAGTACTTC
TRBV4-1,TRBD1,TRBJ2-5,-,CASSQGGTAQETQYF,TGCGCCAGCAGCCAAGGAGGGACAGCCCAAGAGACCCAGTACTTC
TRBV10-2,-,TRBJ1-2,-,CASSDLLSYGYTF,TGCGCCAGCAGTGATCTGCTTTCCTATGGCTACACCTTC
TRBV7-2,-,TRBJ2-4,many,CASSSSGTVAKNIQYF,TGTGCCAGCAGCTCCTCCGGGACGGTCGCCAAAAACATTCAGTACTTC
TRBV29-1,-,TRBJ2-2,-,CSVLKPGTGELFF,TGCAGCGTCCTCAAACCGGGAACCGGGGAGCTGTTTTTT
TRBV30,TRBD2,TRBJ2-2,once,CAWMPGLAGGRSTGELFF,TGTGCCTGGATGCCGGGACTAGCGGGGGGGCGTAGCACCGGGGAGCTGTTTTTT
TRBV5-6,-,TRBJ2-7,-,CASSLGYEQYF,TGTGCCAGCAGCTTAGGGTACGAGCAGTACTTC
TRBV5-1,-,TRBJ1-5,-,CASSLLGNQPQHF,TGCGCCAGCAGCTTATTGGGAAATCAGCCCCAGCATTTT
TRBV6-5,-,TRBJ2-7,-,CASSGTASSYEQYF,TGTGCCAGCAGCGGGACGGCGAGCTCCTACGAGCAGTACTTC
TRBV5-5,-,TRBJ2-7,once,CASSLQELSYEQYF,TGTGCCAGCAGCCTCCAAGAGCTATCCTACGAGCAGTACTTC
TRBV5-4,-,TRBJ1-2,-,CASTQGVGYGYTF,TGTGCCAGCACACAGGGTGTTGGCTATGGCTACACCTTC
TRBV4-1,-,TRBJ1-1,-,CASSRITAQNTEAFF,TGCGCCAGCAGCCGAATCACAGCACAGAACACTGAAGCTTTCTTT
TRBV7-6,-,TRBJ2-3,once,CASGLVFPASTDTQYF,TGTGCCAGCGGCCTTGTTTTCCCGGCCAGCACAGATACGCAGTATTTT
TRBV7-9,TRBD1,TRBJ2-2,-,CASSTDRNPGELFF,TGTGCCAGCAGCACGGACAGGAACCCCGGGGAGCTGTTTTTT
TRBV5-5,-,TRBJ2-1,-,CASSPYRANYNEQFF,TGTGCCAGCAGCCCTTATCGCGCCAACTACAATGAGCAGTTCTTC
TRBV30,TRBD2,TRBJ2-1,-,CAWSVHLAGGNEQFF,TGTGCCTGGAGTGTACATCTAGCGGGGGGCAATGAGCAGTTCTTC
TRBV27,-,TRBJ1-2,-,CASSLRSARPYGYTF,TGTGCCAGCAGTTTGAGGTCGGCAAGGCCCTATGGCTACACCTTC
TRBV4-3,-,TRBJ2-5,-,CASSQSTDQETQYF,TGCGCCAGCAGCCAATCAACAGATCAAGAGACCCAGTACTTC
TRBV4-1,TRBD1,TRBJ1-5,few,CASSPQGAWEPQHF,TGCGCCAGCAGCCCGCAGGGGGCATGGGAGCCCCAGCATTTT
TRBV7-8,-,TRBJ2-1,-,CASSLWTASYNEQFF,TGTGCCAGCAGCCTGTGGACTGCTTCCTACAATGAGCAGTTCTTC
TRBV6-1,-,TRBJ2-7,-,CASSEYYIEQYF,TGTGCCAGCAGTGAATATTACATCGAGCAGTACTTC
TRBV30,-,TRBJ2-2,-,CAWSVEVGEPNTGELFF,TGTGCCTGGAGTGTAGAAGTAGGGGAACCTAACACCGGGGAGCTGTTTTTT
TRBV7-9,-,TRBJ2-3,-,CASSSPLGLHTDTQYF,TGTGCCAGCAGTTCTCCTTTGGGACTCCACACAGATACGCAGTATTTT
TRBV9,-,TRBJ2-1,-,CASSVDPGSPYNEQFF,TGTGCCAGCAGCGTAGACCCCGGGTCCCCCTACAATGAGCAGTTCTTC